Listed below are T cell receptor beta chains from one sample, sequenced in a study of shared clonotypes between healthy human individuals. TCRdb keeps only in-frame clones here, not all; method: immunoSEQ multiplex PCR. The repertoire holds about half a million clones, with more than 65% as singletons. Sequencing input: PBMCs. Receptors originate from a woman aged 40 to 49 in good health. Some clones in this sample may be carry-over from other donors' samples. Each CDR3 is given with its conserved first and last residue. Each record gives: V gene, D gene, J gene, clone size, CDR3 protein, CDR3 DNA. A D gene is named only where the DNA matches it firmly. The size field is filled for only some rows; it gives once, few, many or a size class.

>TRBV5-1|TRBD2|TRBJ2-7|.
CASSPGGAGLGEQYF
TGCGCCAGCAGCCCCGGGGGAGCGGGACTAGGCGAGCAGTACTTC
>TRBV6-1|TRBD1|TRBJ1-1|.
CASSEGVGDREDEAFF
TGTGCCAGCAGTGAAGGGGTAGGAGACAGGGAGGATGAAGCTTTCTTT
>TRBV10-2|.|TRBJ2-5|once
CASRVGGVQETQYF
TGCGCCAGCCGGGTTGGTGGGGTTCAAGAGACCCAGTACTTC
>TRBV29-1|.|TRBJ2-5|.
CSVEDLRTDSRETQYF
TGCAGCGTTGAAGATCTCCGGACAGATAGTAGAGAGACCCAGTACTTC
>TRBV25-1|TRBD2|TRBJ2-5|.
CASSEYRSGSGETQYF
TGTGCCAGCAGTGAATATAGGAGCGGGAGTGGAGAGACCCAGTACTTC
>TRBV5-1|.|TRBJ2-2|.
CASSLTSGFAGELFF
TGCGCCAGCAGCTTGACGAGCGGGTTCGCCGGGGAGCTGTTTTTT
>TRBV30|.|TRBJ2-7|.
CAWRARGSYEQYF
TGTGCCTGGAGGGCGCGGGGTTCCTACGAGCAGTACTTC
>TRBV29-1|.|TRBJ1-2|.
CSVEGSSRPYGYTF
TGCAGCGTTGAAGGGTCCTCCCGGCCCTATGGCTACACCTTC
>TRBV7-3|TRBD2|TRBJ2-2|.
CASSIGLAGTGELFF
TGTGCCAGCAGCATAGGACTAGCGGGCACCGGGGAGCTGTTTTTT
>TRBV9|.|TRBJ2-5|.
CASSVLGAEQETQYF
TGTGCCAGCAGCGTCCTCGGGGCAGAACAAGAGACCCAGTACTTC
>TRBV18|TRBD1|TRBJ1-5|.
CASSPQTGFPQPQHF
TGTGCCAGCTCACCACAGACAGGGTTCCCTCAGCCCCAGCATTTT
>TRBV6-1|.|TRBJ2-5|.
CASRVSPETQYF
TGTGCCAGCCGTGTTAGCCCGGAGACCCAGTACTTC
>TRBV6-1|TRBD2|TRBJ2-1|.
CASSSSSGYNEQFF
TGTGCCAGCAGTTCGTCTAGCGGTTACAATGAGCAGTTCTTC
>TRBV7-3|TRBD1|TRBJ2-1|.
CASSYGQGTYNEQFF
TGTGCCAGCAGCTATGGACAGGGGACCTACAATGAGCAGTTCTTC
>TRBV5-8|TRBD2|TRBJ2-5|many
CASSNGRAGETQYF
TGTGCCAGCAGCAACGGGAGGGCCGGTGAGACCCAGTACTTC